Detailed here is one TCR beta chain. A split of CD4+ cells into CD45RA+ naive and CD45RA-negative memory subsets was performed. This record belongs to a study of shared clonotypes between healthy human individuals. Trimming removed 1 base from V and 4 bases from J, with 9 bases in between. Looked up from germline, CDR1 is SGHAT and CDR2 is FQNNGV. The CDR3 totals 14 residues. Libraries were prepared by immunoSEQ multiplex PCR; TCRdb keeps only in-frame clonotypes and omits some of them. The table includes 2 million to 2.5 million clones, 85% to 95% detected once. Sequenced: naive CD4+ T cells from PBMCs. Subset of the sample: CD45RA+ positively selected. The chain couples TRBV11-2 to TRBJ2-3; D gene unclear. The receptor was derived from a man younger than 30 in good health. Some clones in this sample may be carry-over from other donors' samples. Here the CDR3 reads CASSLVGVADTQYF. The DNA for the CDR3 is TGTGCCAGCAGCTTAGTAGGAGTTGCAGATACGCAGTATTTT.